This T cell receptor beta chain was captured by sequencing in a study of radiotherapy plus CTLA-4 blockade in lung cancer. Focal radiation was given together with CTLA-4 blockade (ipilimumab) to patients with chemo-refractory metastatic non-small-cell lung cancer. V lost 7 bases and J 1 base, leaving 10 bases between the germline ends. This CDR3 has 13 residues. Germline lookup yields CDR1 WSHSY and CDR2 SAAADI. Repertoires were generated with immunoSEQ multiplex PCR, while TCRdb's copy carries only in-frame clones and drops some. Of approximately 50,000 clones in the sample, roughly two thirds were seen once. Study-wide findings and caveats: Once radiotherapy plus ipilimumab had been given, TCR clones derived from tumor expanded in blood.

This clone has only a few counts. Antigen unknown. This sequence originates from a human donor with non-small cell lung cancer who had a complete response to radiotherapy plus ipilimumab. The sample consisted of peripheral blood, taken from a patient treated with radiotherapy plus ipilimumab. V and J are TRBV10-2 and TRBJ1-1; no clear D. CDR3 amino acids: CASKARANTEAFF. The CDR3 bases are TGCGCCAGCAAAGCGAGGGCGAACACTGAAGCTTTCTTT.